These T cell receptor beta chains were read from a single sample in a study of blood T cell repertoires in COVID-19. Clones were read by immunoSEQ multiplex PCR, and TCRdb kept only the in-frame ones, dropping some. Here the sample spans under 75,000 clones, 83% being singletons. Sequencing was carried out using peripheral blood. The receptors derive from a human donor in a cohort sampled during active COVID-19. The CDR3 runs from the conserved cysteine through the conserved F or W. D genes are given only for firm matches. Some rows mark clone size as missing; the rest say once, few, many or name a class of expanded clone.

v_call,clone_size,j_call,d_call,cdr3_aa,cdr3_nt
TRBV6-5,.,TRBJ2-7,.,CASRDDTPYEQYF,TGTGCCAGCAGGGATGACACCCCCTACGAGCAGTACTTC
TRBV5-1,few,TRBJ2-7,TRBD1,CASSANRGYEQYF,TGCGCCAGCAGCGCCAACAGGGGGTACGAGCAGTACTTC
TRBV9,.,TRBJ2-1,TRBD1,CASSGPQGAISYNEQFF,TGTGCCAGCAGTGGACCACAGGGGGCTATCTCCTACAATGAGCAGTTCTTC
TRBV7-9,.,TRBJ2-3,TRBD1,CASSSYGTGLTDTQYF,TGTGCCAGCAGCTCGTACGGGACAGGGCTCACAGATACGCAGTATTTT
TRBV5-1,.,TRBJ2-3,TRBD2,CASSLATGGGTDTQYF,TGCGCCAGCAGCTTGGCTACGGGAGGCGGCACAGATACGCAGTATTTT
TRBV28,.,TRBJ1-1,.,CASRTEYTEAFF,TGTGCCAGCAGGACTGAGTACACTGAAGCTTTCTTT
TRBV6-1,.,TRBJ2-1,TRBD1,CASSGMIGGSGGANKQFF,TGTGCCAGCAGTGGAATGATAGGGGGGTCAGGGGGCGCGAATAAGCAGTTCTTC
TRBV29-1,once,TRBJ2-1,.,CSVGGAAGRSYNEQFF,TGCAGCGTTGGGGGAGCGGCTGGCCGATCCTACAATGAGCAGTTCTTC
TRBV5-5,.,TRBJ1-4,TRBD1,CASSSATGGGKLFF,TGTGCCAGCAGCTCCGCTACAGGGGGCGGAAAACTGTTTTTT
TRBV5-1,.,TRBJ2-5,.,CASSGNSGEETQYF,TGCGCCAGCAGCGGTAATTCAGGGGAAGAGACCCAGTACTTC
TRBV5-1,.,TRBJ2-7,.,CASSPGLRAYEQYF,TGCGCCAGCAGCCCGGGATTGAGGGCCTACGAGCAGTACTTC
TRBV4-2,.,TRBJ2-5,TRBD2,CASSPTLAGGPFNQYF,TGTGCCAGCAGTCCGACCCTAGCGGGGGGGCCATTTAACCAGTACTTC
TRBV12-5,.,TRBJ2-1,TRBD2,CASGLIKSPSGGDSYNEQFF,TGTGCTAGTGGTTTGATAAAATCCCCTAGCGGGGGGGACTCCTACAATGAGCAGTTCTTC
TRBV12-3/TRBV12-4,.,TRBJ2-1,TRBD1,CASSEQGNEQFF,TGTGCCAGCAGTGAACAGGGGAATGAGCAGTTCTTC
TRBV18,.,TRBJ1-5,.,CASSPATNQPQHF,TGTGCCAGCTCACCAGCTACTAATCAGCCCCAGCATTTT
TRBV4-2,.,TRBJ2-3,TRBD2,CASSQDLGLAADTQYF,TGTGCCAGCAGCCAAGATTTGGGACTAGCAGCAGATACGCAGTATTTT
TRBV10-3,.,TRBJ1-2,TRBD1,CAISESITAGGNYGYTF,TGTGCCATCAGTGAGTCGATAACGGCAGGGGGCAACTATGGCTACACCTTC